These 4 T cell receptor beta chains were sequenced from one sample in a study of graft-versus-host responses after intestinal transplantation. Data came from immunoSEQ multiplex PCR; TCRdb stores just in-frame clones and leaves some out. The table shows around 19,000 clones, with around 44% occurring only once. This specimen was alloreactive CD4+ T cells from a mixed lymphocyte reaction culture, taken before intestinal transplant. The subset denotes: CFSE-low proliferating T cells sorted from approximately 6-day pre-transplant mixed lymphocyte reaction (GvH or HvG direction). Every receptor here comes from a human patient who received an intestinal transplant.

The chain uses TRBV5-1 and TRBJ1-3; D call uncertain. The CDR3 totals 14 residues. V lost 0 bases and J 2 bases, leaving 6 bases between the germline ends. Germline V gene lookup returns CDR1 SGHRS and CDR2 YFSETQ. CDR3 region: CASSLGPTGNTIYF. The CDR3 DNA sequence: TGCGCCAGCAGCTTGGGGCCCACTGGAAACACCATATATTTT.

This clone was detected a few times. A junction boundary mismatches the germline segment, possibly from a read error. V usage is TRBV27 and J usage is TRBJ2-7, with 9 bases identical to TRBD1. Germline V gives CDR1 MNHEY, CDR2 SMNVEV (reference sequence). This CDR3 has 15 amino acids. The CDR3 DNA follows: TGTGCCAGCACTTTATTGGGACAGGGCCCCTACGAGCAGTACTTC. Amino acids: CASTLLGQGPYEQYF.

The chain employs TRBV5-1 and TRBJ1-2, with 8 bases identical to TRBD1. With 3 bases clipped from V and 8 bases from J, the junction kept 6 bases outside the gene matches. This CDR3 is built from 13 residues. CDR1 is SGHRS and CDR2 is YFSETQ in the germline V gene. CDR3 bases: TGCGCCAGCAGCTCCCAGACAGGGGACGGCTACACCTTC. This sequence encodes CASSSQTGDGYTF.

The V gene is TRBV10-3, the J gene TRBJ2-3; 12 nucleotides align to TRBD2. Trimming took 10 bases from V and 0 from J; bases not matched to a gene: 8. In germline, CDR1 is ENHRY, CDR2 SYGVKD. The CDR3 is made up of 16 amino acids. The CDR3 spells CATARLAGASTDTQYF. CDR3 in DNA: TGTGCCACAGCTAGACTAGCGGGGGCCAGCACAGATACGCAGTATTTT.